What follows are 31 T cell receptor beta chains derived from one specimen sequenced in a study of T-cell memory formation after mild COVID-19. TCRdb used MiXCR to reprocess the 5' RACE reads, holding one entry per CDR3 protein. The sample carries nearly 250,000 distinct CDR3 sequences, 15% recorded once. The sample comprised PBMCs or a T cell subset sorted from them (not recorded which). The origin of the receptors is an adult woman who had mild COVID-19 (a few samples of this study predate the infection). Cell type and time point are not known.

The chain uses TRBV24-1 and TRBJ2-1; 7 nucleotides line up with TRBD1. The CDR3 spans 16 residues. The V and J ends lost 5 bases and 12 bases, in that order; junction bases with no gene match: 18. Germline CDR1 and CDR2: KGHDR and SFDVKD. The CDR3 reads CATSGARQGLPSRQFF. For the CDR3, the DNA is TGTGCCACCAGTGGGGCCCGACAGGGTCTCCCCTCTCGGCAGTTCTTC.

This clonotype has at least ten counts. V gene TRBV20-1 combines with J gene TRBJ2-3; TRBD2 matches 12 bases. Germline V gene sequence: CDR1 DFQATT, CDR2 SNEGSKA (reference sequence). With 0 bases clipped from V and 4 bases from J, the junction kept 5 bases outside the gene matches. There are 16 residues in the CDR3. The CDR3 spells CSARDRRLAGADTQYF. The CDR3 DNA is TGCAGTGCTAGAGATCGGCGACTAGCGGGGGCAGATACGCAGTATTTT.

This clonotype has only a few counts. The CDR3 DNA reads as TGTGCCAGCAGCGACAGTGGTGTGGACAAAAACATTCAGTACTTC. Translated: CASSDSGVDKNIQYF. The genes are TRBV12-3 or TRBV12-4 and TRBJ2-4; D is possibly TRBD1 (5 bases). The germline V and J ends were trimmed by 6 bases and 3 bases, with 15 bases remaining between them. This CDR3 contains 15 residues.

There are a few counts of this clonotype. This chain joins TRBV7-2 and TRBJ2-3; either TRBD1 or TRBD2 may fit D (6 bases each). Germline CDR1 reads SGHTA; CDR2 reads FQGNSA. This CDR3 is built from 15 residues. Trimming left V 5 bases short and J 4 bases short, with 16 bases between. As DNA, the CDR3 is TGTGCCAGCAGCCCTCGGGATCGGGGGCCAGATACGCAGTATTTT. It translates to CASSPRDRGPDTQYF.

The rearrangement links TRBV20-1 to TRBJ1-1, with D possibly TRBD1 on 5 matching bases. Germline-derived CDR1 and CDR2 are DFQATT and SNEGSKA (reference sequence). V was pared by 2 bases and J by 1 base, with 11 bases between. This CDR3 has 14 residues. The CDR3: CSARIGRANTEAFF. In nucleotides, the CDR3 is TGCAGTGCTAGAATTGGCAGGGCGAACACTGAAGCTTTCTTT.

V is TRBV5-1 and J is TRBJ1-2, with 8 bases identical to TRBD1. Per the germline V gene, CDR1 is SGHRS and CDR2 is YFSETQ. The length of the CDR3 is 14 residues. With 0 bases clipped from V and 8 bases from J, the junction kept 6 bases outside the gene matches. For the CDR3, the DNA is TGCGCCAGCAGCTTGGCGCAGGGGGCTGGAGGCTACACCTTC. As protein: CASSLAQGAGGYTF.

This chain links TRBV9 with TRBJ2-3; TRBD2 aligns across 12 bases. The ends lost 3 bases at V and 8 bases at J; junction bases unmatched: 4. The CDR3 runs 14 residues. The germline CDR1 and CDR2 sequences are SGDLS and YYNGEE. In DNA form, the CDR3 reads TGTGCCAGCAGCGCTAGACTAGCGGGAGTTACGCAGTATTTT. It translates to CASSARLAGVTQYF.

The rearrangement joins TRBV24-1 to TRBJ1-1, with a possible D match to TRBD1 (5 bases). The CDR3 spans 13 residues. V was shortened by 5 bases and J by 5 bases, with 11 bases between the two germline ends. Looked up from germline, CDR1 is KGHDR and CDR2 is SFDVKD. The CDR3 spells CATSGFRGTEAFF. Written as DNA, the CDR3 is TGTGCCACCAGTGGATTCCGGGGGACTGAAGCTTTCTTT.

This rearrangement joins TRBV7-2 to TRBJ2-6, with 8 bases aligning to TRBD2. The junction had 9 bases not matched to a gene; V was cut back by 4 bases and J by 4 bases. CDR1 and CDR2 (germline): SGHTA, FQGNSA. The CDR3 extends over 17 amino acids. The CDR3 here is CASSSGTSSSGANVLTF. The DNA of the CDR3 is TGTGCCAGCAGCTCCGGGACTAGTAGCTCAGGGGCCAACGTCCTGACTTTC.

The sample holds a few counts of this clonotype. This sequence joins TRBV25-1 and TRBJ1-4; D is uncertain. Germline V gene lookup returns CDR1 MGHDK and CDR2 SYGVNS. This CDR3 region has 14 residues. V gave up 2 bases and J gave up 4 bases, with 8 bases separating them. CDR3 nucleotides: TGTGCCAGCAGTGAAACCGGTTATAATGAAAAACTGTTTTTT. Its protein product is CASSETGYNEKLFF.

This clonotype has a handful of counts. This sequence joins TRBV7-2 and TRBJ1-4, with D perhaps TRBD1 (5 bases). This CDR3 spans 18 amino acids. Germline CDR1 and CDR2: SGHTA and FQGNSA. V was trimmed by 2 bases and J by 0 bases, leaving 16 bases between them. The CDR3 loop is CASSLIIAGDATNEKLFF. The CDR3 DNA follows: TGTGCCAGCAGCTTAATTATCGCGGGGGACGCAACTAATGAAAAACTGTTTTTT.

DNA for the CDR3: TGTGCCAGCAGTCCGGGACAGAAGCTATCGGGCTACACCTTC. Protein product: CASSPGQKLSGYTF. The genes are TRBV2 and TRBJ1-2; TRBD1 aligns across 7 bases. The CDR3 has 14 residues. CDR1 and CDR2 from the germline V gene are SNHLY and FYNNEI. After removal of 5 bases from V and 8 bases from J, the junction contained 11 bases not matched to a gene.

V and J are TRBV20-1 and TRBJ2-5; weak D call: TRBD1 (5 bases). Trimming removed 5 bases from V and 1 base from J, with 14 bases in between. The CDR3 covers 14 residues. The germline V gene has CDR1 DFQATT and CDR2 SNEGSKA (reference sequence). For the CDR3, the DNA is TGCAGTGCTGAGGAGCCGACAGCCCAAGAGACCCAGTACTTC. Translated: CSAEEPTAQETQYF.

The chain uses TRBV20-1 and TRBJ1-2; 10 bases match TRBD1. The CDR3 loop spans 11 amino acids. Germline V gene sequence: CDR1 DFQATT, CDR2 SNEGSKA (reference sequence). The CDR3 sequence: CSADRGHGYTF. The CDR3 DNA is TGCAGCGCCGACAGGGGGCATGGCTACACCTTC.

The CDR3 DNA sequence: TGTGCCAGCAGGACGACGGGGAATCAGCCCCAGCATTTT. Translated: CASRTTGNQPQHF. The chain has TRBV6-5 and TRBJ1-5; D is ambiguous. Germline values: CDR1 MNHEY, CDR2 SVGAGI. This CDR3 region has 13 residues. The V gene lost 6 bases and the J gene lost 4 bases, with 10 bases spanning the gap.

The chain recombines TRBV4-2 with TRBJ1-1; 7 nucleotides match TRBD1. From germline, CDR1 is LGHNA and CDR2 YNFKEQ. The CDR3 runs 15 residues. Trimming took 3 bases from V and 0 from J; bases not matched to a gene: 4. The CDR3 loop is CASSQGDSLNTEAFF. CDR3 in DNA: TGTGCCAGCAGCCAGGGGGACAGCTTGAACACTGAAGCTTTCTTT.

This clonotype came up a few times. The J gene is TRBJ2-1, the V gene TRBV7-9; TRBD2 agrees at 9 bases. The CDR3 runs to 15 residues. Germline CDR1 SEHNR, CDR2 FQNEAQ (reference sequence). Trimming removed 5 bases from V and 8 bases from J; junction bases left unmatched: 10. The CDR3 spells CASSPGLAYGDEQFF. The DNA of the CDR3 is TGTGCCAGCAGCCCGGGACTAGCCTACGGGGATGAGCAGTTCTTC.

This clonotype has a handful of counts. CDR3 in amino acids: CASSYSKAVGTDTQYF. The DNA for the CDR3 is TGTGCCAGCAGTTACTCGAAAGCGGTCGGCACAGATACGCAGTATTTT. J is TRBJ2-3 and V is TRBV6-6, with a weak D call TRBD2 (5 bases). The CDR3 contains 16 residues. Looked up from germline, CDR1 is MNHNY and CDR2 is SVGAGI (reference sequence). V was shortened by 0 bases and J by 1 base, with 11 bases between the two germline ends.

The rearrangement links TRBV7-9 to TRBJ2-1, with 7 bases matching TRBD2. The CDR3 sequence is 14 residues long. Trimming removed 4 bases from V and 6 bases from J; junction bases left unmatched: 6. CDR1 and CDR2 from the germline V gene are SEHNR and FQNEAQ (reference sequence). The CDR3 loop reads CASSSRRESNEQFF. The DNA of the CDR3 is TGTGCCAGCAGCTCGAGGCGGGAGAGCAATGAGCAGTTCTTC.

This clonotype occurred a few times. The chain recombines TRBV21-1 with TRBJ2-1; the table's TRBD1 call for D was not verified on the DNA. TRBV21-1 corresponds to a pseudogene. This CDR3 has 16 amino acids. The CDR3 loop reads CASTSSPGGSGDEQFF. CDR3 coding DNA: TGTGCCAGCACCAGCAGTCCAGGGGGCTCGGGCGATGAGCAGTTCTTC.

There are a few counts of this clonotype. This rearrangement joins TRBV20-1 to TRBJ1-1; D not certain. V lost 0 bases, J lost 5 bases, and 13 bases lay in between. The CDR3 is 14 amino acids. Germline V gene data show CDR1 as DFQATT and CDR2 as SNEGSKA (reference sequence). CDR3 loop: CSARDRLGRTEAFF. In DNA form, the CDR3 reads TGCAGTGCTAGAGATCGTCTAGGGAGGACTGAAGCTTTCTTT.

The V and J genes are TRBV20-1 and TRBJ2-2, with D perhaps matching TRBD2 (6 bases). Germline values: CDR1 DFQATT, CDR2 SNEGSKA (reference sequence). The CDR3 sequence is 15 residues long. V was pared by 1 base and J by 4 bases, with 13 bases between. The CDR3 region is CSARGGARGTGELFF. The CDR3 region has the DNA TGCAGTGCTAGAGGAGGGGCGCGGGGCACCGGGGAGCTGTTTTTT.

This clonotype has a count of ten or more. The V call is TRBV6-2 or TRBV6-3, the J call TRBJ2-1; D is perhaps TRBD1 (7 bases). CDR1 is MNHEY, CDR2 SVGEGT, per germline. The length of the CDR3 is 15 residues. V shed 6 bases and J shed 3 bases, with 15 bases lying between them. The CDR3 spells CASRKEGANYNEQFF. The CDR3 nucleotides are TGTGCCAGCAGAAAGGAGGGGGCCAACTACAATGAGCAGTTCTTC.

The V gene is TRBV29-1, the J gene TRBJ1-2; 7 bases align to TRBD1. Per the germline V gene, CDR1 is SQVTM and CDR2 is ANQGSEA. This CDR3 region has 12 residues. V lost 6 bases, J lost 7 bases, and 8 bases stayed unmatched. The CDR3 DNA reads TGCAGCGTCGACACAGGGGCGGTTGGCTACACCTTC. This translates into CSVDTGAVGYTF.

In this sample, this clonotype turned up a few times. The V and J genes are TRBV7-2 and TRBJ2-7; 9 positions agree with TRBD2. V was clipped by 5 bases and J by 8 bases; unmatched bases: 10. The germline V gene has CDR1 SGHTA and CDR2 FQGNSA. The CDR3 extends over 14 amino acids. The CDR3 protein is CASSHATSGFKQYF. The CDR3 region has the DNA TGTGCCAGCAGCCACGCGACTAGCGGTTTCAAGCAGTACTTC. The full variable domain, rest sourced from reference TRBV7-2 and TRBJ2-7, is GAGVSQSPSNKVTEKGKDVELRCDPISGHTALYWYRQSLGQGLEFLIYFQGNSAPDKSGLPSDRFSAERTGGSVSTLTIQRTQQEDSAVYLCASSHATSGFKQYFGPGTRLTVT.

This clonotype was picked up a small number of times. The rearrangement uses TRBV25-1 and TRBJ1-6; D is uncertain. The CDR3 length is 14 residues. The germline V and J ends were trimmed by 4 bases and 13 bases, with 17 bases remaining between them. Germline V CDR1 and CDR2: MGHDK, SYGVNS. The CDR3 protein is CASSGSSAGRPLHF. Here the CDR3 DNA reads TGTGCCAGCAGTGGCTCCTCAGCCGGTAGGCCCCTCCACTTT.

V is TRBV3-1 and J is TRBJ1-2; D is unclear. Germline assignment: CDR1 LGHDT and CDR2 YNNKEL (reference sequence). Trimming took off 1 base at V and 4 bases at J, with 10 bases between the two ends. The CDR3 sequence is 14 residues long. CDR3 nucleotides: TGTGCCAGCAGCCAAGTAACCCCTCCCTATGGCTACACCTTC. It translates to CASSQVTPPYGYTF.

The chain employs TRBV7-9 and TRBJ2-7, with D hard to call. This CDR3 contains 11 residues. Trimming pared 5 bases from V and 4 bases from J, leaving 6 bases between. Germline V gene lookup returns CDR1 SEHNR and CDR2 FQNEAQ (reference sequence). CDR3 amino acids: CASSLFYEQYF. The DNA of the CDR3 is TGTGCCAGCAGCCTTTTTTACGAGCAGTACTTC.

The chain combines TRBV25-1 with TRBJ1-5; D is unclear. Germline V gene lookup returns CDR1 MGHDK and CDR2 SYGVNS. The V end lost 4 bases, the J end lost 2 bases, and 9 bases lay between the germline ends. The length of the CDR3 is 14 residues. As DNA, the CDR3 is TGTGCCAGCAGTGGACGGGCGGGCAATCAGCCCCAGCATTTT. Translation gives CASSGRAGNQPQHF.

The chain uses TRBV14 and TRBJ1-1; no clear D. Germline assignment: CDR1 SGHDN and CDR2 FVKESK. Trimming took 6 bases from V and 0 from J, leaving 8 bases between them. CDR3 length equals 13 residues. This chain's CDR3 is CASSYIMNTEAFF. The CDR3 coding sequence is TGTGCCAGCAGTTACATTATGAACACTGAAGCTTTCTTT.

This clonotype was seen at least ten times. The chain joins TRBV7-2 to TRBJ2-7; TRBD1 agrees at 8 bases. Germline-derived CDR1 and CDR2 are SGHTA and FQGNSA. The CDR3 totals 19 residues. V gave up 2 bases and J gave up 5 bases; unmatched junction bases: 20. For the CDR3, the DNA is TGTGCCAGCAGCTTATCGGGACTTGGAGTTTTGGACAGGGTGGACGAGCAGTACTTC. The encoded protein is CASSLSGLGVLDRVDEQYF.